These T cell receptor beta chains were read from a single sample in a study of blood T cell repertoires in COVID-19. Some clones are missing from TCRdb's copy, which holds only in-frame ones; the method was immunoSEQ multiplex PCR. The repertoire includes about 180,000 clones, approximately 90% of them detected once, and approximately 13% sits in the top ten. Specimen: peripheral blood. Receptors were obtained from a woman in her seventies with COVID-19, enrolled during active disease. The conserved cysteine and the conserved F or W are not part of the CDR3 here. The order of the fields is V gene, J gene, D gene, CDR3 length, CDR3 protein. A D gene is named only where the DNA matches it firmly.

>TRBV27|TRBJ2-3|NA|15
ASSFRGITGHTDTQY
>TRBV3-1/TRBV3-2|TRBJ1-2|TRBD1|13
ASSQSGDRGSGYT
>TRBV3-1/TRBV3-2|TRBJ2-2|TRBD1|13
ASARTGIGTGELF
>TRBV11-3|TRBJ2-2|NA|12
ASSEGTSGGELF
>TRBV29-1|TRBJ2-5|TRBD1|10
SVRQGRETQY
>TRBV11-2|TRBJ1-5|NA|10
ASSSQNQPQH
>TRBV27|TRBJ1-3|TRBD1|16
ASSSRPMDRVEGNTIY
>TRBV12-3/TRBV12-4|TRBJ2-3|NA|11
ASRGESTDTQY
>TRBV15|TRBJ2-5|TRBD2|13
ATSRGLAGGETQY
>TRBV2|TRBJ1-5|NA|12
ASSEALITQPQH
>TRBV4-1|TRBJ2-3|TRBD1|13
ASSHPGQGADTQY
>TRBV6-5|TRBJ1-1|NA|13
ASSYSGGRNTEAF
>TRBV28|TRBJ1-2|NA|13
ASTLGWGGPYGYT
>TRBV28|TRBJ1-1|NA|10
ASEQVNTEAF
>TRBV4-3|TRBJ2-7|TRBD2|15
ASSQGSGRASRYEQY
>TRBV24-1|TRBJ2-7|NA|12
ATSDSGSSYEQY
>TRBV5-1|TRBJ2-7|TRBD2|13
ASSLGLAGVYEQY
>TRBV5-1|TRBJ1-2|TRBD1|11
ASSRDRLYGYT
>TRBV6-5|TRBJ2-1|TRBD2|12
ASRTSGRVYEQF
>TRBV3-1/TRBV3-2|TRBJ1-2|TRBD1|12
ASSPRQGRDGYT
>TRBV7-2|TRBJ2-7|TRBD1|14
ASTLTGTGGFYEQY
>TRBV5-1|TRBJ1-2|NA|11
ASSFDSNYGYT
>TRBV15|TRBJ2-1|TRBD2|13
ATSRDGGSYNEQF
>TRBV5-4|TRBJ2-1|TRBD2|13
ASSPGTSPYNEQF
>TRBV6-5|TRBJ2-3|TRBD2|14
ASSFRLAGSTDTQY
>TRBV19|TRBJ2-7|TRBD2|14
ASSMAASGRAYEQY